A selection of T cell receptor beta chains follows, all from one sample in a study of cytomegalovirus exposure and HLA in healthy donors. Clones were sequenced by immunoSEQ multiplex PCR, and TCRdb holds only the in-frame ones, with some missing. Counted here are roughly 76,000 clones, approximately 90% occurring once; the ten biggest clones make up approximately 1.9%. Sequences were obtained from PBMCs. Receptors were obtained from a woman aged 25 to 39 in good health and CMV-seronegative. Both conserved end residues are part of each CDR3. The D gene is left open where the match is weak. Clone size is given for some rows only: seen once, a few or many times, or a class if the clone is expanded.

TRBV28	TRBJ2-1	-	TRBD2	CASRGGGSSYNEQFF	TGTGCCAGCAGGGGCGGCGGGAGCTCCTACAATGAGCAGTTCTTC
TRBV4-1	TRBJ1-2	-	-	CASSQPGLPTRANYGYTF	TGCGCCAGCAGCCAACCGGGACTCCCCACTCGAGCTAACTATGGCTACACCTTC
TRBV7-2	TRBJ2-4	-	-	CASSLVGSPAGNIQYF	TGTGCCAGCAGCTTAGTGGGGAGTCCGGCCGGAAACATTCAGTACTTC
TRBV2	TRBJ2-7	-	TRBD2	CASSLALAAGEQYF	TGTGCCAGCTCGCTGGCACTAGCGGCGGGCGAGCAGTACTTC
TRBV5-8	TRBJ1-2	once	-	CASSLALEVYGYTF	TGTGCCAGCAGCTTGGCCCTGGAGGTCTATGGCTACACCTTC
TRBV5-1	TRBJ2-4	-	-	CASSVGTGVNIQYF	TGCGCCAGCAGCGTCGGGACTGGGGTAAACATTCAGTACTTC
TRBV7-3	TRBJ1-2	-	-	CASSPDRSYGYTF	TGTGCCAGCAGCCCGGACAGATCCTATGGCTACACCTTC
TRBV28	TRBJ2-7	-	TRBD2	CASSPRPSGPYEQYF	TGTGCCAGCAGTCCCAGACCTAGCGGACCCTACGAGCAGTACTTC
TRBV6-5	TRBJ1-2	-	-	CASSYSIPGGYGYTF	TGTGCCAGCAGTTACTCGATCCCGGGAGGCTATGGCTACACCTTC
TRBV6-6	TRBJ2-7	-	-	CASSYCRECEQYF	TGTGCCAGCAGTTACTGTCGGGAATGCGAGCAGTACTTC
TRBV28	TRBJ1-1	-	-	CASSLVWGEAEAFF	TGTGCCAGCAGTTTAGTCTGGGGAGAGGCTGAAGCTTTCTTT
TRBV28	TRBJ1-1	-	TRBD1	CASRVGQGYTEAFF	TGTGCCAGCAGGGTCGGACAGGGATACACTGAAGCTTTCTTT
TRBV2	TRBJ2-3	-	TRBD2	CAARSSGWASTDTQYF	TGTGCCGCCCGTTCTAGCGGGTGGGCTAGCACAGATACGCAGTATTTT
TRBV11-3	TRBJ2-3	-	TRBD2	CASSPLAGSTDTQYF	TGTGCCAGCAGCCCACTAGCGGGGAGCACAGATACGCAGTATTTT
TRBV14	TRBJ2-7	-	-	CASSQVQGGYEQYF	TGTGCCAGCAGCCAAGTGCAGGGAGGCTACGAGCAGTACTTC
TRBV5-1	TRBJ1-5	-	-	CASSLTSSPYQPQHF	TGCGCCAGCAGCTTAACATCAAGTCCTTATCAGCCCCAGCATTTT
TRBV5-1	TRBJ1-2	-	-	CASSSQTGRVDYGYTF	TGCGCCAGCAGCTCGCAAACAGGGAGGGTGGACTATGGCTACACCTTC
TRBV19	TRBJ2-2	once	-	CASSRTANTGELFF	TGTGCCAGTAGTCGGACAGCGAACACCGGGGAGCTGTTTTTT
TRBV6-6	TRBJ1-5	-	-	CASSYGQGSQPQHF	TGTGCCAGCAGTTACGGGCAGGGAAGTCAGCCCCAGCATTTT
TRBV5-1	TRBJ2-7	-	TRBD2	CASSFARGGRSYEQYF	TGCGCCAGCAGCTTCGCCCGGGGGGGGCGCTCCTACGAGCAGTACTTC
TRBV7-3	TRBJ2-7	-	TRBD2	CASSLTSGRAYEQYF	TGTGCCAGCAGCTTAACGTCCGGGAGGGCCTACGAGCAGTACTTC
TRBV9	TRBJ1-3	-	-	CASSVGGAWGNTIYF	TGTGCCAGCAGCGTAGGGGGCGCTTGGGGAAACACCATATATTTT
TRBV5-1	TRBJ2-7	-	-	CASGRQDSYEQYF	TGCGCCAGCGGGCGACAGGACTCCTACGAGCAGTACTTC
TRBV7-3	TRBJ2-2	-	-	CASSLNGVSGQRTGELFF	TGTGCCAGCAGCTTAAACGGAGTTAGCGGCCAAAGGACCGGGGAGCTGTTTTTT
TRBV10-3	TRBJ2-1	-	TRBD2	CAISEPGLAGRGRNEQFF	TGTGCCATCAGTGAGCCGGGACTAGCGGGACGGGGGAGAAATGAGCAGTTCTTC
TRBV28	TRBJ1-1	-	-	CASSLPGPDTEAFF	TGTGCCAGCAGTTTGCCAGGGCCTGACACTGAAGCTTTCTTT
TRBV7-2	TRBJ1-5	-	-	CASSRELSNQPQHF	TGTGCCAGCAGCCGGGAATTGAGCAATCAGCCCCAGCATTTT
TRBV5-6	TRBJ2-2	-	TRBD2	CASSLDSGRLPGELFF	TGTGCCAGCAGCTTGGATAGCGGGAGACTCCCCGGGGAGCTGTTTTTT
TRBV5-6	TRBJ1-2	-	-	CASSPNGGAGGYTF	TGTGCCAGCAGCCCGAACGGAGGGGCAGGTGGCTACACCTTC
TRBV5-1	TRBJ2-3	-	TRBD2	CASSLEGRGTDTQYF	TGCGCCAGCAGCTTGGAAGGGAGGGGCACAGATACGCAGTATTTT
TRBV7-9	TRBJ1-2	-	TRBD1	CASSQSRTGSDYGYTF	TGTGCCAGCAGCCAAAGTAGGACAGGGAGTGACTATGGCTACACCTTC
TRBV7-8	TRBJ2-1	-	-	CASSLSQVYNEQFF	TGTGCCAGCAGCTTGTCTCAGGTCTACAATGAGCAGTTCTTC
TRBV6-5	TRBJ2-2	once	TRBD1	CASSYRDRGLGGELFF	TGTGCCAGCAGTTACCGGGACAGGGGTTTGGGCGGGGAGCTGTTTTTT
TRBV6-6	TRBJ1-1	-	-	CASSYSRDTEAFF	TGTGCCAGCAGTTACTCGAGGGACACTGAAGCTTTCTTT
TRBV2	TRBJ2-2	-	-	CASRVENTGELFF	TGTGCCAGCAGGGTAGAGAACACCGGGGAGCTGTTTTTT
TRBV28	TRBJ1-1	-	TRBD1	CASSEDRGTDILAFF	TGTGCCAGCAGTGAGGACAGGGGTACGGATATATTAGCTTTCTTT
TRBV2	TRBJ1-3	few	-	CASSEGQAAGNTIYF	TGTGCCAGCAGTGAGGGGCAGGCCGCTGGAAACACCATATATTTT
TRBV9	TRBJ1-2	once	TRBD1	CASSPPGTGTYYGYTF	TGTGCCAGCAGCCCCCCCGGGACAGGGACCTACTATGGCTACACCTTC
TRBV7-9	TRBJ1-3	-	-	CASGGWDGSGNTIYF	TGTGCCAGCGGAGGGTGGGACGGCTCTGGAAACACCATATATTTT
TRBV7-3	TRBJ2-7	-	TRBD2	CASSLAGGTYEQYF	TGTGCCAGCAGCCTAGCGGGAGGTACCTACGAGCAGTACTTC
TRBV27	TRBJ1-2	-	-	CASSSTGVYGYTF	TGTGCCAGCAGTTCGACCGGGGTCTATGGCTACACCTTC
TRBV2	TRBJ2-3	-	TRBD2	CASSPLAGNTDTQYF	TGTGCCAGCAGCCCACTAGCGGGAAACACAGATACGCAGTATTTT
TRBV28	TRBJ2-3	-	TRBD2	CASKTSSSGGEDTQYF	TGTGCCAGCAAAACATCCAGCTCGGGAGGAGAAGATACGCAGTATTTT
TRBV6-4	TRBJ1-5	-	-	CASTAARGQPQHF	TGTGCCAGCACCGCCGCCCGGGGACAGCCCCAGCATTTT
TRBV30	TRBJ2-7	-	-	CAWSVLKEQYF	TGTGCCTGGAGTGTACTCAAGGAGCAGTACTTC
TRBV28	TRBJ2-6	-	TRBD1	CASRIRGSGANVLTF	TGTGCCAGCAGAATCAGGGGGTCTGGGGCCAACGTCCTGACTTTC
TRBV4-1	TRBJ1-1	-	-	CASSQGRGYTEAFF	TGCGCCAGCAGCCAGGGCAGGGGATATACTGAAGCTTTCTTT
TRBV11-1	TRBJ2-6	-	TRBD2	CASSLGEGSGANVLTF	TGTGCCAGCAGCTTAGGGGAGGGCTCGGGGGCCAACGTCCTGACTTTC
TRBV5-6	TRBJ2-7	-	TRBD1	CASSLGGTGIPYEQYF	TGTGCCAGCAGCTTGGGAGGGACAGGGATCCCCTACGAGCAGTACTTC
TRBV6-1	TRBJ2-7	once	-	CAEGGGEAYEQYF	TGTGCTGAAGGTGGAGGGGAAGCCTACGAGCAGTACTTC
TRBV15	TRBJ2-2	-	TRBD2	CATKAGATDTGELFF	TGTGCCACTAAAGCGGGAGCAACGGACACCGGGGAGCTGTTTTTT
TRBV6-1	TRBJ2-3	-	-	CASRGGAGSLDTQYF	TGTGCCAGCAGAGGGGGGGCGGGATCCCTAGATACGCAGTATTTT
TRBV6-1	TRBJ1-5	-	-	CASRVRGDGNQPQHF	TGTGCCAGCAGGGTCCGGGGGGACGGCAATCAGCCCCAGCATTTT